This T cell receptor beta chain was found in a study of cytomegalovirus exposure and HLA in healthy donors. Whole-study findings and limits: Excluded were some V segments that proved indistinguishable, including TRBV6-2 and TRBV6-3. The productive fraction for most TCR beta V segments was about 87% or about 30% in an earlier analysis. Several of the most significant clusters were apparently associated with common viral pathogens in a later analysis.

The V and J ends lost 5 bases and 3 bases, in that order; junction bases with no gene match: 4. The V gene's germline CDR1 is MDHEN and CDR2 SYDVKM. The CDR3 loop spans 13 amino acids. Samples came from healthy bone marrow donors. A remark on this clone: Its antigen is as yet unknown.

The PCR was carried out with 60 Vbeta primers and 13 Jbeta primers. Sequencing used immunoSEQ multiplex PCR; TCRdb keeps in-frame clones, though not all of them. The table has 100,000 to 130,000 clones, 60% to 75% seen once. Sequencing input: PBMCs. V gene TRBV28 combines with J gene TRBJ2-7; 7 nucleotides agree with TRBD1. The sequence came from a man aged 25-45 years in good health and CMV-seronegative. The CDR3 sequence: CASSVGQNYEQYF. CDR3 bases: TGTGCCAGCAGTGTGGGACAGAACTACGAGCAGTACTTC.